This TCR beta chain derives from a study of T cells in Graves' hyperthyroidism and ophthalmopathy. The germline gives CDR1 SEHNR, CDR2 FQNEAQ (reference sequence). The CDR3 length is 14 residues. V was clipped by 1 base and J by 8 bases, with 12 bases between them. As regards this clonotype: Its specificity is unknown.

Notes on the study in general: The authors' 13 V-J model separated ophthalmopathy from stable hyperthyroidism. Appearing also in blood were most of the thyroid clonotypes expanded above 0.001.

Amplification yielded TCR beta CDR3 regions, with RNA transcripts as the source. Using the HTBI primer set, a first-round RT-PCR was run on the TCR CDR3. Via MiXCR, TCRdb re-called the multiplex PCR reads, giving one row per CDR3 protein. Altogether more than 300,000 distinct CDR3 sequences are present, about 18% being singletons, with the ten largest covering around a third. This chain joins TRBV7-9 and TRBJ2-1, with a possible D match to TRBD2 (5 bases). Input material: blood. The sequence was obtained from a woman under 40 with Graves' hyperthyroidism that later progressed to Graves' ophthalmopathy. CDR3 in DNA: TGTGCCAGCAGCTTAGTTCCTCGGGGTTATGAGCAGTTCTTC. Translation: CASSLVPRGYEQFF.